This TCR beta chain appears in the sequencing data of a study of breast tumors, draining lymph nodes, adjacent tissues. Study-level points and caveats: That most tumor T cells come from lymph nodes remained unproven. The data were judged consistent with most tumor T cells coming from lymph node and expanding in tumor. Tumor repertoires ranked between lymph nodes and nontumor tissue in diversity, with V and J gene preferences.

TCRdb ran MiXCR on the multiplex PCR reads and lists one entry per CDR3 protein. The sample gives 65,000 to 80,000 distinct CDR3 sequences, roughly a fifth of which show up once; 2.4% is in the top ten. Axillary draining lymph nodes of breast cancer patients supplied the node samples. The V end lost 4 bases, the J end lost 0 bases, and 10 bases lay between the germline ends. CDR3 length: 15 residues. Germline V gene lookup returns CDR1 LNHDA and CDR2 SQIVND (reference sequence). This clonotype was seen ten or more times. The antigen is unknown. Sequences were obtained from axillary lymph node tissue. The chain has TRBV19 and TRBJ1-5; D is perhaps TRBD1 (5 bases). The sequence was obtained from a female donor with breast cancer. Some clones in this sample may be carry-over from other donors' samples. The CDR3 DNA reads as TGTGCCAGTAGTAGATCGGGGGATAGCAATCAGCCCCAGCATTTT. Translation gives CASSRSGDSNQPQHF.